One and the same sample provided the 23 T cell receptor beta chains below, sequenced in a study of PD-1 blockade in classical Hodgkin lymphoma. Each of the patients experienced relapse following autologous stem cell transplantation, and their brentuximab vedotin exposure differed. The assay was immunoSEQ multiplex PCR, and TCRdb's table has in-frame clones only and misses some. The sample shows under 110,000 clones, roughly 89% of them seen only once. Source: peripheral blood mononuclear cells (PBMCs), taken before the second cycle of nivolumab. These receptors came from a human donor with classical Hodgkin lymphoma.

This clone was seen only a few times. The V gene is TRBV27, the J gene TRBJ1-1, with D hard to call. The V gene lost 3 bases and the J gene lost 1 base, with 9 bases spanning the gap. CDR1 is MNHEY, CDR2 SMNVEV, per germline (reference sequence). This CDR3 has 14 residues. As DNA, the CDR3 is TGTGCCAGCAGTTTTCGGAACAGGAACACTGAAGCTTTCTTT. It encodes CASSFRNRNTEAFF.

The chain combines TRBV19 with TRBJ1-2; tentative D call: TRBD1 (5 bases). Trimming left V 5 bases short and J 4 bases short, with 17 bases between. Looked up from germline, CDR1 is LNHDA and CDR2 is SQIVND (reference sequence). This CDR3 is 15 amino acids long. The CDR3 reads CASSQIGSTGYGYTF. Here the CDR3 DNA reads TGTGCCAGTAGTCAGATTGGGTCCACAGGCTATGGCTACACCTTC.

This chain connects TRBV6-1 to TRBJ1-1, with D tentatively TRBD1 (6 bases). V lost 2 bases and J 8 bases, leaving 12 bases between the germline ends. The CDR3 extends over 13 amino acids. Germline V gene data show CDR1 as MNHNS and CDR2 as SASEGT. CDR3 sequence reads: CASSEWSTGEAFF. The CDR3, as DNA: TGTGCCAGCAGTGAATGGTCCACAGGGGAAGCTTTCTTT.

The chain has TRBV30 and TRBJ2-3, with 8 positions matching TRBD2. Per germline, CDR1 GTSNPN and CDR2 SVGIG (reference sequence). V lost 0 bases to trimming and J lost 0 bases; unmatched junction nucleotides: 8. This CDR3 comprises 17 residues. CDR3 DNA: TGTGCCTGGAGTGTACGTCTAGCGGGCTCGAGCACAGATACGCAGTATTTT. Its protein product is CAWSVRLAGSSTDTQYF.

This clone has only a few counts. V and J are TRBV9 and TRBJ1-2; the D gene is possibly TRBD1 (5 bases). This CDR3 has 18 residues. Looked up from germline, CDR1 is SGDLS and CDR2 is YYNGEE. V was clipped by 0 bases and J by 3 bases, with 21 bases between them. The CDR3 loop is CASSVAQNGGAGDYGYTF. DNA for the CDR3: TGTGCCAGCAGCGTAGCCCAGAACGGGGGTGCCGGTGACTATGGCTACACCTTC.

The chain recombines TRBV28 with TRBJ2-2; D is undetermined. The length of the CDR3 is 16 residues. V lost 3 bases and J lost 4, with 15 bases in between. Germline CDR1 and CDR2: MDHEN and SYDVKM. For the CDR3, the DNA is TGTGCCAGCAGTTTTGGGGTCCGGGCGAGCACCGGGGAGCTGTTTTTT. This translates into CASSFGVRASTGELFF. Full variable domain (remainder filled in from reference TRBV28 and TRBJ2-2): DVKVTQSSRYLVKRTGEKVFLECVQDMDHENMFWYRQDPGLGLRLIYFSYDVKMKEKGDIPEGYSVSREKKERFSLILESASTNQTSMYLCASSFGVRASTGELFFGEGSRLTVL.

This rearrangement joins TRBV14 to TRBJ2-1; 8 positions agree with TRBD2. This CDR3 contains 16 residues. With 0 bases clipped from V and 2 bases from J, the junction kept 3 bases outside the gene matches. The V gene's germline CDR1 is SGHDN and CDR2 FVKESK. The CDR3 DNA follows: TGTGCCAGCAGCCAAGACCCGGGGGGGCCCTACAATGAGCAGTTCTTC. Translation: CASSQDPGGPYNEQFF.

This chain connects TRBV13 to TRBJ1-1, with unresolved D. Germline V lookup: CDR1 PRHDT, CDR2 FYEKMQ (reference sequence). The CDR3 has 12 residues. The ends were cut back, 1 base at V and 1 base at J, with 1 base in the middle. The CDR3 sequence is CASSLENTEAFF. In DNA, the CDR3 is TGTGCCAGCAGCTTAGAGAACACTGAAGCTTTCTTT.

The rearrangement joins TRBV7-2 to TRBJ1-5, with D unclear. This CDR3 contains 15 residues. CDR1 and CDR2 (germline): SGHTA, FQGNSA. Trimming took off 1 base at V and 2 bases at J, with 9 bases between the two ends. The CDR3 protein is CASSLDYGGNQPQHF. In DNA form, the CDR3 reads TGTGCCAGCAGCTTAGATTACGGGGGCAATCAGCCCCAGCATTTT.

This chain links TRBV30 with TRBJ2-3, with 7 positions matching TRBD2. The CDR3 covers 14 residues. Germline V CDR1 and CDR2: GTSNPN, SVGIG (reference sequence). V shed 2 bases and J 1 base; nucleotides not matched to a gene: 3. In DNA, the CDR3 is TGTGCCTGGAGTAGGCTAGCGGGCACAGATACGCAGTATTTT. Its translation is CAWSRLAGTDTQYF.

The V and J genes are TRBV9 and TRBJ2-3; the D is unclear. V was trimmed by 2 bases and J by 0 bases, leaving 4 bases between them. The CDR3 totals 13 residues. CDR1 and CDR2 from the germline V gene are SGDLS and YYNGEE. The CDR3 DNA reads as TGTGCCAGCAGCGTTAGGAGCACAGATACGCAGTATTTT. This sequence encodes CASSVRSTDTQYF.

This rearrangement joins TRBV2 to TRBJ1-4; D may be TRBD1 (6 bases). The CDR3 covers 15 residues. Between the trimmed V and J ends, which lost 7 bases and 4 bases, there was a span of 16 bases. Germline CDR1 SNHLY, CDR2 FYNNEI. CDR3 residues: CASIIGQQINEKLFF. The CDR3 DNA sequence: TGTGCCAGCATCATCGGACAGCAGATTAATGAAAAACTGTTTTTT. Together with reference TRBV2 and TRBJ1-4, the CDR3 gives the full variable domain: EPEVTQTPSHQVTQMGQEVILRCVPISNHLYFYWYRQILGQKVEFLVSFYNNEISEKSEIFDDQFSVERPDGSNFTLKIRSTKLEDSAMYFCASIIGQQINEKLFFGSGTQLSVL.

The chain uses TRBV10-3 and TRBJ1-5, with 7 positions matching TRBD1. Germline CDR1 ENHRY, CDR2 SYGVKD. The V segment lost 2 bases and the J segment 4 bases; nucleotides outside the gene matches: 11. This CDR3 is built from 17 residues. The CDR3 DNA is TGTGCCATCAGTGAGGTCAAAGGGGGCCTAGGAAATCAGCCCCAGCATTTT. It codes for CAISEVKGGLGNQPQHF.

The CDR3 is CASSHGPRLNTEAFF. The CDR3 DNA sequence: TGTGCCAGCAGCCATGGCCCCAGGCTGAACACTGAAGCTTTCTTT. The chain recombines TRBV7-2 with TRBJ1-1, with D uncertain. From germline, CDR1 is SGHTA and CDR2 FQGNSA. Trimming left V 5 bases short and J 0 bases short, with 13 bases between. The CDR3 is 15 amino acids.

The V call is TRBV6-5, the J call TRBJ1-5, with 11 positions matching TRBD1. The V segment lost 4 bases and the J segment 5 bases; nucleotides outside the gene matches: 4. The CDR3 length is 15 residues. Germline values: CDR1 MNHEY, CDR2 SVGAGI. CDR3 protein: CASSFGQGAYQPQHF. In nucleotides, the CDR3 is TGTGCCAGCAGTTTTGGACAGGGGGCCTATCAGCCCCAGCATTTT.

The V and J genes are TRBV27 and TRBJ1-5; D gene uncertain. Germline CDR1 and CDR2: MNHEY and SMNVEV (reference sequence). The CDR3 loop spans 11 amino acids. Trimming removed 4 bases from V and 5 bases from J, with 3 bases in between. In nucleotides, the CDR3 is TGTGCCAGCAGTTCGGATCAGCCCCAGCATTTT. This encodes CASSSDQPQHF.

The V and J genes are TRBV6-1 and TRBJ1-4; a possible D gene is TRBD1 (6 bases). Germline V gene data show CDR1 as MNHNS and CDR2 as SASEGT. The CDR3 sequence is 14 residues long. V was shortened by 5 bases and J by 3 bases, with 10 bases between the two germline ends. CDR3 nucleotide sequence: TGTGCCAGCAGTTCCGGGGGCTCTAATGAAAAACTGTTTTTT. Translation: CASSSGGSNEKLFF.

This clone was seen just once. The gene calls are TRBV15 and TRBJ2-5; D ambiguous. The CDR3 is 15 residues long. Trimming pared 0 bases from V and 3 bases from J, leaving 11 bases between. In germline, CDR1 is LNHNV, CDR2 YYDKDF (reference sequence). CDR3 DNA sequence: TGTGCCACCAGCAGAGATCTGGCCAGGAAAGAGACCCAGTACTTC. Translated, it gives CATSRDLARKETQYF.

This clone has a handful of counts. The chain is built from TRBV4-2 and TRBJ1-2; D remains ambiguous. This CDR3 has 15 residues. Trimming took 6 bases from V and 1 from J, leaving 15 bases between them. Germline V CDR1 and CDR2: LGHNA, YNFKEQ. The CDR3, as DNA: TGTGCCAGCAGACCCCAGAACCACGGTAACTATGGCTACACCTTC. Amino acids: CASRPQNHGNYGYTF.

The chain combines TRBV7-8 with TRBJ2-1; D could derive from TRBD1 or TRBD2 (5 bases each). V was trimmed by 1 base and J by 0 bases, leaving 13 bases between them. The length of the CDR3 is 17 residues. Germline-derived CDR1 and CDR2 are SGHVS and FQNEAQ. CDR3 coding DNA: TGTGCCAGCAGCTTAGAATTGGGACCGAGCTCCTACAATGAGCAGTTCTTC. It specifies CASSLELGPSSYNEQFF. Looking up the rest from reference TRBV7-8 and TRBJ2-1 gives the full variable domain: GAGVSQSPRYKVAKRGQDVALRCDPISGHVSLFWYQQALGQGPEFLTYFQNEAQLDKSGLPSDRFFAERPEGSVSTLKIQRTQQEDSAVYLCASSLELGPSSYNEQFFGPGTRLTVL.

This chain joins TRBV27 and TRBJ2-7; a weak D match, TRBD2 (7 bases). Deletions cut 2 bases from V and 7 bases from J, with 15 bases between. CDR1 and CDR2 (germline): MNHEY, SMNVEV (reference sequence). The CDR3 is 14 residues long. CDR3 DNA sequence: TGTGCCAGCAGTTTAGGGGGCGGGGGTCGGGAGCAGTACTTC. The encoded protein is CASSLGGGGREQYF.

The chain couples TRBV25-1 to TRBJ1-3; 12 positions agree with TRBD1. With 1 base clipped from V and 3 bases from J, the junction kept 7 bases outside the gene matches. Germline V gives CDR1 MGHDK, CDR2 SYGVNS. The CDR3 loop spans 18 amino acids. The CDR3 DNA sequence: TGTGCCAGCAGTGAATTTGGGGACAGGGGGCCTTTTGGAAACACCATATATTTT. Protein sequence: CASSEFGDRGPFGNTIYF.

V and J are TRBV27 and TRBJ2-4; TRBD1 aligns across 7 bases. The CDR3 is 16 residues long. Looked up from germline, CDR1 is MNHEY and CDR2 is SMNVEV (reference sequence). V was clipped by 8 bases and J by 8 bases; unmatched bases: 18. The CDR3 coding sequence is TGTGCCAGCCGTTGGGCGACAGGGTACGGATCGGACATTCAGTACTTC. Its protein is CASRWATGYGSDIQYF.